This TCR beta chain stems from a study of T cell repertoires in cytomegalovirus infection (dated by TCRdb to the late 2010s). Regarding the research as a whole: The HLA type of each donor mattered for the analysis, because public TCR beta signatures pointed to carriage of CMV infection along with the matching HLA type.

The germline V gene sets CDR1 to SGHTA and CDR2 to FQGNSA. At the junction V is shortened by 3 bases and J by 6 bases, with 16 bases in between. Inclusive of the bounding cysteine and phenylalanine, the CDR3 is 15 residues long. Kept here is only the CDR3 DNA, which spans 45 bases and is read in frame from base 1. Concerning this clonotype itself: The target of this receptor is not known. No clone much larger than this one lies a single base away; base qualities are absent.

Overall results and qualifications from the work: In both this cohort and an independent roughly 350-donor cohort, the cumulative frequency of public TCR beta family members distinguished carriers of CMV infection plus the relevant HLA type. The ex vivo response was dominated by HLA-C-restricted CMV-specific TCR beta clonotypes, which also provided the single most frequent clonotype in two of eight donors.

TCRdb shows the sequencer as Illumina HiSeq 1500. TCRdb ran its own pipeline on the public reads, namely fastp trimming at Q25 and MiXCR clone calling, and kept in-frame beta chains. Each record represents a unique CDR3 protein, reported with the most common genes and DNA among its rows. Here the sample has about 400,000 distinct CDR3 sequences; roughly 18% occur a single time. 7.5% to 9% of the sample is in the top ten clones. The V gene is TRBV7-2 and the J gene is TRBJ2-3, and possibly TRBD2, on 6 matching bases. The sample taken for sequencing was PBMCs. This TCR was sampled from a human donor in good health (CMV status not recorded). Some clones in this sample may be carry-over from other donors' samples. Here is the DNA: TGTGCCAGCAGCTTGGCGGGGCTCTCGCTGGATACGCAGTATTTT. This translates into CASSLAGLSLDTQYF.